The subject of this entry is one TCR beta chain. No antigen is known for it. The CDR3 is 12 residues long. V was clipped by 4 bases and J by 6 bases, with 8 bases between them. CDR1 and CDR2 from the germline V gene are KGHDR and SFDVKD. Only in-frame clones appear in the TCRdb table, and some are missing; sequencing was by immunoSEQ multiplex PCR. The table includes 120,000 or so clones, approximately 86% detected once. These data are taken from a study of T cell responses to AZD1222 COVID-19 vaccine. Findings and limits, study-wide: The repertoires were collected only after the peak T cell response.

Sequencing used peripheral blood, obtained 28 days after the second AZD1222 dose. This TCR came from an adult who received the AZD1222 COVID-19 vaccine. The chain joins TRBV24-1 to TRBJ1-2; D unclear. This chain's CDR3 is CATSDGPNGYTF. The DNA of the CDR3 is TGTGCCACCAGTGACGGCCCTAATGGCTACACCTTC.